The clone carrying this TCR beta chain was detected only a few times. Its antigen remains unknown. Germline V gene data show CDR1 as SGHRS and CDR2 as YFSETQ. Trimming pared 0 bases from V and 8 bases from J, leaving 20 bases between. This CDR3 region has 16 residues. This sample is part of a study of cytomegalovirus exposure and HLA in healthy donors. Findings and caveats of the study: Specificity of three CMV-associated chains for CMV antigens was verified in vitro. TCR beta sequences reportedly predicted the HLA-A and HLA-B alleles of most subjects accurately. Most TCR beta V segments were productive about 87% or about 30% of the time in an earlier analysis. The study carried out a later analysis of TCR beta sequences. It associated some 17,000 of them with specific HLA alleles at a false discovery rate of 0.05.

The PCR was carried out with 60 Vbeta primers and 13 Jbeta primers. Some clones are missing from TCRdb's copy, which holds only in-frame ones; the method was immunoSEQ multiplex PCR. The sample comprises around 160,000 clones, over 65% of which are singletons, and roughly 4.5% rests with the top ten. The V call is TRBV5-1, the J call TRBJ1-2; perhaps TRBD1 as D (6 bases). Sequenced material: PBMCs. This clonotype was sampled from a man younger than 30 in good health and CMV-seropositive. In nucleotides, the CDR3 is TGCGCCAGCAGCTTGGGGGACACGGGCGGAATTAGAGGCTACACCTTC. This translates into CASSLGDTGGIRGYTF.